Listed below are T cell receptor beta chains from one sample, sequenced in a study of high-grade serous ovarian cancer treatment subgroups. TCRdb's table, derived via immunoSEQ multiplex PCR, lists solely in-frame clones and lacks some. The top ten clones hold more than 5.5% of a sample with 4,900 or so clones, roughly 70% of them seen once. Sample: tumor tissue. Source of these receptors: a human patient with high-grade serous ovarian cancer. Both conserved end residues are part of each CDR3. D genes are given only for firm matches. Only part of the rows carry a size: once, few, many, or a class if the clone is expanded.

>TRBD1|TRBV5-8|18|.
CASSLGLRGQGWDTEAFF
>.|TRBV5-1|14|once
CASSLAGDSYEQYF
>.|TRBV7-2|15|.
CASSLAGGREGIQYF
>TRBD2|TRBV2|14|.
CASRAGGGSGELFF
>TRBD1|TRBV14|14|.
CASSLGQGFHEQYF
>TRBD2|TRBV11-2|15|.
CASSLVRGGLETQYF
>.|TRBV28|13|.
CAITLTGSYGYTF
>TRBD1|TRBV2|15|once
CASRGTGGENSPLHF
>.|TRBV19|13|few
CASSGNYGTEAFF
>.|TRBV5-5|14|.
CASSLFQGYQPQHF
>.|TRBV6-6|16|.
CASSPLATGVSGELFF
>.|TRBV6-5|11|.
CASTEDPEAFF
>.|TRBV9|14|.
CASSVSSLVDTQYF
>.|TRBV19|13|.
CASRPPGGPEAFF
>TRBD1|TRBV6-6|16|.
CASSLPPGQGYNEQFF
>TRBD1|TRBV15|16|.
CATSSGQGTGANVLTF
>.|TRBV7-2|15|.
CASSLALTSRETQYF
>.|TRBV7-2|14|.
CASSLVMAGQPQHF
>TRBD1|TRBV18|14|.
CASSPDRGSDEQYF
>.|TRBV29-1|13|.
CSARVVGTGELFF
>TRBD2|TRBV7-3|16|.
CASSPRVAGITDTQYF
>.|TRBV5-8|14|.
CASSQDGVNTEAFF
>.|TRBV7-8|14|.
CASSLDGYNSPLHF
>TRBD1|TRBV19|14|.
CASSTTGDLSPLHF
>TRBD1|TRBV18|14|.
CASSRTGVIGEQYF
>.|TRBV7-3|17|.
CASSPSPWDSGANVLTF
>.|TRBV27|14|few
CASSVGGWYNEQFF
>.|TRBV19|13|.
CASSWGRKETQYF
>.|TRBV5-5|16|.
CASSTRGRENTGELFF
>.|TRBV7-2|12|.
CASSYKAETQYF
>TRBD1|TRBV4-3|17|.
CASSQDPQGGDFGEAFF
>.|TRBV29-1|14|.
CSVSGYRENTEAFF
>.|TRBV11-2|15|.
CASSFAGYGTDTQYF
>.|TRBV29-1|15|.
CSVGRQGSGTDTQYF
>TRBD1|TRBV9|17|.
CASSRTGAFSGANVLTF
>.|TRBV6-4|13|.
CASSATRGRDAFF
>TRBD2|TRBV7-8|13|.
CASSSSGGGKQFF
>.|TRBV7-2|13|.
CASSLVGDTEAFF
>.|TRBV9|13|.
CASSANSGNTIYF
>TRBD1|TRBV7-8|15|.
CASSLQQGAPLREYF
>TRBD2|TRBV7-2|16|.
CASSPRLAGGKYEQYF
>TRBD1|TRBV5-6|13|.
CASSYRDRDLLFF
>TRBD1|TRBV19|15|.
CASSLGQGFGYGYTF
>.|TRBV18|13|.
CASSPPTSYEQYF
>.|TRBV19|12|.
CASSTAQETQYF
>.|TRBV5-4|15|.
CASRLRGRGDTEAFF
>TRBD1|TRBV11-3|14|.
CASSLTGVNSPLHF
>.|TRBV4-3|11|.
CASSPWTLEHF
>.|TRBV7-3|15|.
CASSPRAGDTGELFF
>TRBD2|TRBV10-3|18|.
CAISDPGLAGSSYNEQFF
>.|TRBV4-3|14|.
CASSQDNLADEQYF
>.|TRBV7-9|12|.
CASGDGSYEQYF
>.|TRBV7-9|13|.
CASSLGPGYGYTF
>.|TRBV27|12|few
CASSLGGREAFF
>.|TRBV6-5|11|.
CASTSPAGAFF